Below, 16 T cell receptor beta chains from the same sample are listed, as sequenced in a study of graft-versus-host responses after intestinal transplantation. The table came from immunoSEQ multiplex PCR; TCRdb's copy has only in-frame clones and leaves some out. The sample holds 9,000 to 10,000 clones, 25% to 30% seen once. Source: alloreactive CD4+ T cells from a mixed lymphocyte reaction culture, taken before intestinal transplant. Stated subset: CFSE-low proliferating T cells sorted from roughly 6-day pre-transplant mixed lymphocyte reaction (GvH or HvG direction). The receptors derive from a human patient who received an intestinal transplant.

This clone is medium-sized by share. J is TRBJ2-7 and V is TRBV7-9; weak D call: TRBD2 (6 bases). Trimming took off 4 bases at V and 4 bases at J, with 14 bases between the two ends. Germline V lookup: CDR1 SEHNR, CDR2 FQNEAQ (reference sequence). The CDR3 consists of 14 residues. DNA for the CDR3: TGTGCCAGCAGCTCCTCAACTAGCACGTACGAGCAGTACTTC. Translated: CASSSSTSTYEQYF.

The chain recombines TRBV15 with TRBJ1-6; D gene uncertain. The CDR3 runs to 12 residues. V was cut by 3 bases and J by 7 bases, with 4 bases left in between. Germline CDR1 reads LNHNV; CDR2 reads YYDKDF (reference sequence). The DNA for the CDR3 is TGTGCCACCAGCAGGTCGAATTCACCCCTCCACTTT. It translates to CATSRSNSPLHF. Complete variable domain (other parts from reference TRBV15 and TRBJ1-6): DAMVIQNPRYQVTQFGKPVTLSCSQTLNHNVMYWYQQKSSQAPKLLFHYYDKDFNNEADTPDNFQSRRPNTSFCFLDIRSPGLGDTAMYLCATSRSNSPLHFGNGTRLTVT.

This clone was picked up a small number of times. This rearrangement joins TRBV4-1 to TRBJ2-7; 7 bases are shared with TRBD1. The CDR3 sequence is 15 residues long. Germline V gene lookup returns CDR1 MGHRA and CDR2 YSYEKL. The V and J ends lost 0 bases and 4 bases, in that order; junction bases with no gene match: 6. CDR3 sequence reads: CASSQDSEGAYEQYF. The CDR3 DNA sequence: TGCGCCAGCAGCCAAGATAGCGAGGGGGCTTACGAGCAGTACTTC.

The J gene is TRBJ1-2, the V gene TRBV27; no clear D gene. V lost 8 bases and J lost 1, with 17 bases in between. This CDR3 has 15 amino acids. The germline V gene has CDR1 MNHEY and CDR2 SMNVEV (reference sequence). The CDR3 is CASGVAPIDNYGYTF. The CDR3 DNA is TGTGCCAGCGGCGTCGCCCCGATAGATAACTATGGCTACACCTTC.

The chain combines TRBV5-1 with TRBJ2-1, with 12 bases identical to TRBD2. The CDR3 totals 15 residues. Germline CDR1 reads SGHRS; CDR2 reads YFSETQ. The junction had 7 bases not matched to a gene; V was cut back by 4 bases and J by 8 bases. CDR3 nucleotide sequence: TGCGCCAGCAGCCCTGGACTAGCGGGGCAGGATGAGCAGTTCTTC. Its translation: CASSPGLAGQDEQFF.

This clone was seen a handful of times. CDR3 sequence: CASRQGTDTNYGYTF. The DNA for the CDR3 is TGTGCCAGCAGGCAGGGTACGGACACTAACTATGGCTACACCTTC. The rearrangement links TRBV13 to TRBJ1-2, with D maybe TRBD1 (5 bases). The V gene's germline CDR1 is PRHDT and CDR2 FYEKMQ (reference sequence). The CDR3 contains 15 residues. Trimming took off 6 bases at V and 0 bases at J, with 14 bases between the two ends.

The chain combines TRBV5-1 with TRBJ2-5, with 10 bases lining up with TRBD2. Germline CDR1 is SGHRS and CDR2 is YFSETQ. The J segment lost 3 bases and the V segment lost 7 bases, leaving 6 bases of the junction unmatched. The CDR3 spans 14 residues. The CDR3 bases are TGCGCCAGCTCCACCGGGACTAGCGAAGAGACCCAGTACTTC. Translation: CASSTGTSEETQYF. Based on the CDR3 plus reference TRBV5-1 and TRBJ2-5, the full variable domain is KAGVTQTPRYLIKTRGQQVTLSCSPISGHRSVSWYQQTPGQGLQFLFEYFSETQRNKGNFPGRFSGRQFSNSRSEMNVSTLELGDSALYLCASSTGTSEETQYFGPGTRLLVL.

By sample fraction, this clone is medium-sized (0.01 to 0.1%). Its ends do not fully match the called genes, so a read error is possible. This chain joins TRBV29-1 and TRBJ2-7, with a weak D call TRBD1 (5 bases). CDR3 size: 12 residues. CDR1 and CDR2 from the germline V gene are SQVTM and ANQGSEA. CDR3: CSVEDRDYEQYF. The CDR3 DNA sequence: TGCAGCGTCGAAGACAGAGACTACGAGCAGTACTTC.

In its sample, this clone ranks as medium-sized. This chain links TRBV6-6 with TRBJ2-7; 7 nucleotides align to TRBD2. The CDR3 length is 13 residues. The germline gives CDR1 MNHNY, CDR2 SVGAGI (reference sequence). The trim removed 4 bases at V and 5 bases at J, leaving 5 bases unmatched. This chain's CDR3 is CASSFTSVHEQYF. CDR3 nucleotide sequence: TGTGCCAGCAGTTTCACTAGCGTCCACGAGCAGTACTTC.

The chain carries TRBV6-6 and TRBJ1-2; TRBD1 agrees at 7 bases. CDR1 is MNHNY and CDR2 is SVGAGI in the germline V gene (reference sequence). The CDR3 loop spans 13 amino acids. V shed 2 bases and J 6 bases; nucleotides not matched to a gene: 3. CDR3 sequence reads: CASSYTQGDGYTF. CDR3 in DNA: TGTGCCAGCAGTTACACCCAGGGGGATGGCTACACCTTC.

This chain connects TRBV13 to TRBJ1-1; D remains unclear. Trimming removed 3 bases at V and 0 bases at J, with 8 bases between. Germline assignment: CDR1 PRHDT and CDR2 FYEKMQ (reference sequence). This CDR3 has 14 amino acids. The CDR3 region is CASSFIDLNTEAFF. The DNA for the CDR3 is TGTGCCAGCAGCTTCATAGATCTGAACACTGAAGCTTTCTTT.

This clone ranks as medium-sized. The chain couples TRBV29-1 to TRBJ1-2; TRBD1 agrees at 7 bases. Unmatched junction bases numbered 9, after V lost 4 bases and J lost 4 bases. Germline loops: CDR1 SQVTM, CDR2 ANQGSEA. This CDR3 has 14 amino acids. The CDR3 sequence is CSVVGGDSIYGYTF. The DNA for the CDR3 is TGCAGCGTTGTAGGGGGCGATTCTATCTATGGCTACACCTTC.

This clone was counted a few times. The gene calls are TRBV6-5 and TRBJ2-7, with D maybe TRBD1 (6 bases). Trimming removed 0 bases at V and 0 bases at J, with 12 bases between. There are 16 residues in the CDR3. CDR1 MNHEY and CDR2 SVGAGI come from the germline V gene. CDR3 residues: CASSYSAGQISYEQYF. Written as DNA, the CDR3 is TGTGCCAGCAGTTACTCTGCCGGACAGATCTCCTACGAGCAGTACTTC.

There are a few counts of this clone. V is TRBV28 and J is TRBJ2-7, with D unresolved. The CDR3 is 14 amino acids. CDR1 is MDHEN and CDR2 is SYDVKM in the germline V gene. Trimming stripped 6 bases from V and 4 bases from J, with 16 bases between. The CDR3 region has the DNA TGTGCCAGCAGACCCGACATCGGGTGGTACGAGCAGTACTTC. Encoded protein: CASRPDIGWYEQYF.

By proportion, this clone is medium-sized (0.01 to 0.1%). The rearrangement joins TRBV6-6 to TRBJ2-7; 7 bases are a match to TRBD2. After removal of 5 bases from V and 3 bases from J, the junction contained 4 bases not matched to a gene. Germline values: CDR1 MNHNY, CDR2 SVGAGI (reference sequence). The CDR3 length is 13 residues. DNA for the CDR3: TGTGCCAGCAGTCACCGGGGGGTCTACGAGCAGTACTTC. Protein sequence: CASSHRGVYEQYF.

This clone is categorized as medium-sized. This chain connects TRBV4-1 to TRBJ2-1; the D is unclear. Deletions cut 1 base from V and 5 bases from J, with 9 bases between. There are 14 residues in the CDR3. Germline CDR1 and CDR2: MGHRA and YSYEKL. The CDR3 is CASSQGIEDNEQFF. In nucleotides, the CDR3 is TGCGCCAGCAGCCAAGGGATTGAGGACAATGAGCAGTTCTTC.